The clone carrying this T cell receptor (beta chain) appeared a single time. Germline V gene data show CDR1 as ENHRY and CDR2 as SYGVKD. V lost 6 bases and J 3 bases, leaving 22 bases between the germline ends. The CDR3 covers 17 residues. The authors' processing: From reference gene primer amplification, estimates of nucleated cell counts were derived. Some clones are missing from TCRdb's copy, which holds only in-frame ones; the method was immunoSEQ multiplex PCR. D and trimming were read from the DNA, whereas the V and J calls and clone size are those reported in that table. The table has fewer than 35,000 clones, about 82% seen once. The data were obtained in a study of blood T cell repertoires in COVID-19. Turning to the study itself: From the United States, Italy and Spain came samples of acute and convalescent COVID-19.

What was sequenced was peripheral blood. The origin of this receptor is a man at least 80 years old with active COVID-19. The rearrangement joins TRBV10-3 to TRBJ2-3; tentative D call: TRBD2 (7 bases). The CDR3: CAIRTARGRGQTDTQYF. The CDR3, as DNA: TGTGCCATCAGAACCGCCCGGGGGCGGGGGCAAACAGATACGCAGTATTTT.